This T cell receptor (beta chain) was sequenced during a study of T cell responses to AZD1222 COVID-19 vaccine. CDR3 length: 15 residues. Germline V CDR1 and CDR2: SGHRS, YFSETQ. Trimming removed 1 base at V and 4 bases at J, with 12 bases between. In the case of this clone: Its specificity is unknown.

General study findings and limits: Donors skewed white British and female; clonal diversity was possibly underestimated.

Assay: immunoSEQ multiplex PCR; the TCRdb copy retains only in-frame clones and omits some. The data show 150,000 to 200,000 clones, 94% seen once. The sequence was collected from an adult in good health. The source material was peripheral blood, sampled on day 0 of AZD1222 vaccination. V and J are TRBV5-1 and TRBJ1-5; a weak D match, TRBD1 (6 bases). The CDR3 reads CASSLTGGANQPQHF. The CDR3 coding sequence is TGCGCCAGCAGCTTGACTGGGGGGGCTAATCAGCCCCAGCATTTT. Drawing the rest from reference TRBV5-1 and TRBJ1-5, the complete variable domain is KAGVTQTPRYLIKTRGQQVTLSCSPISGHRSVSWYQQTPGQGLQFLFEYFSETQRNKGNFPGRFSGRQFSNSRSEMNVSTLELGDSALYLCASSLTGGANQPQHFGDGTRLSIL.